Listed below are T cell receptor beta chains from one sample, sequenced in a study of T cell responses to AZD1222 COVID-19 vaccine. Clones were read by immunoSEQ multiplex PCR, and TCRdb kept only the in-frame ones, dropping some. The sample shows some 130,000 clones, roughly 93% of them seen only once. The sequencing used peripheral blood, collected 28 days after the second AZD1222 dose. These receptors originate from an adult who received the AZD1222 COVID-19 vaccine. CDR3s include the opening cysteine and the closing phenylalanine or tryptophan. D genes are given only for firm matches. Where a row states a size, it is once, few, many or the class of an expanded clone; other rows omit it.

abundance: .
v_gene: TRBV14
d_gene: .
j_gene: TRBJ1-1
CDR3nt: TGTGCCAGCAGCCAAGATTCGGGCGGAAAAGCTTTCTTT
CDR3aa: CASSQDSGGKAFF

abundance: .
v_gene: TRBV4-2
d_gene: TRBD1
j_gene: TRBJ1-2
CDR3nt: TGTGCCAGCAGCCAAGGGGGGAGGGGGCCTAAGGACTATGGCTACACCTTC
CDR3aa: CASSQGGRGPKDYGYTF

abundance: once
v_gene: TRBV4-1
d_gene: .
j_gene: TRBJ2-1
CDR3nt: TGCGCCAGCAGCCACCCCGGAGGGACAAGCTACAATGAGCAGTTCTTC
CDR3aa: CASSHPGGTSYNEQFF

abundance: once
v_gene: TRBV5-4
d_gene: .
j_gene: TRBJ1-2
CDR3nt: TGTGCCAGCAGCTTGGGGGGCAGGGGAGGATATGGCTACACCTTC
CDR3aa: CASSLGGRGGYGYTF

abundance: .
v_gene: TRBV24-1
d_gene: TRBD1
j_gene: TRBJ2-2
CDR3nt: TGTGCCACCAGTTCCCAGGGGGCTAACACCGGGGAGCTGTTTTTT
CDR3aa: CATSSQGANTGELFF

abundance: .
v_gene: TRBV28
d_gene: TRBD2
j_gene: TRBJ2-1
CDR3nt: TGTGCCAGCGCTACCCCGGGGACTAGCGGGCATAAACAGTTCTTC
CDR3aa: CASATPGTSGHKQFF

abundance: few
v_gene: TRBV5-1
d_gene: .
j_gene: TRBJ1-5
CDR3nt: TGCGCCAGCAGCTTGGACCGAGAACAGCCCCAGCATTTT
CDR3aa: CASSLDREQPQHF

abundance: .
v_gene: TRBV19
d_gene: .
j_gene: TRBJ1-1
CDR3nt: TGTGCCAGTAGTATAACTCCCCTGGAAGCTTTCTTT
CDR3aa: CASSITPLEAFF

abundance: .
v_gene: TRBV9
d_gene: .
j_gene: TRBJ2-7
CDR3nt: TGTGCCAGCAGCGTAGGCCCCGCGAGCTCCTACGAGCAGTACTTC
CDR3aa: CASSVGPASSYEQYF

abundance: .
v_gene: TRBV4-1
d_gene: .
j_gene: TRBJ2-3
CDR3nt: TGCGCCAGCAGCCAAGAACTCCCAGGGGAAGATACGCAGTATTTT
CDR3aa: CASSQELPGEDTQYF

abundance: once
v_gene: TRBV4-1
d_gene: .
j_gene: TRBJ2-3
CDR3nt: TGCGCCAGCAGCCCGTGGGTGGGAGATACGCAGTATTTT
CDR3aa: CASSPWVGDTQYF

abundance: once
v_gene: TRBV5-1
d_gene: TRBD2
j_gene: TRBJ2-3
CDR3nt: TGCGCCAGCACCCCGGGACTAGCGGGTTCCGATACGCAGTATTTT
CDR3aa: CASTPGLAGSDTQYF

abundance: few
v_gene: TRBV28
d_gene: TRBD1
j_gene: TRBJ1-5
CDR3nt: TGTGCCAGCCGGAGGACAGGGGTTAAACCCCAGCATTTT
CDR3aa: CASRRTGVKPQHF

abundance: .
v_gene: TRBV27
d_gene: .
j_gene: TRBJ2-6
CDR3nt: TGTGCCAGCAGTTTAGTCTACTCTGGGGCCAACGTCCTGACTTTC
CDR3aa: CASSLVYSGANVLTF

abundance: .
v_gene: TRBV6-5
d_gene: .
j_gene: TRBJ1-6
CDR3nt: TGTGCCAGCAGACTCGCCCCGCCGCTTAATCACCTCCACTTT
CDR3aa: CASRLAPPLNHLHF

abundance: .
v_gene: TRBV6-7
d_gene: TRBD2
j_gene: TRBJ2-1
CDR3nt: TGTGCCAGCAGTTACTCGATTTGGGAGCTAGCGGGCCACTCCTACAATGAGCAGTTCTTC
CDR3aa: CASSYSIWELAGHSYNEQFF

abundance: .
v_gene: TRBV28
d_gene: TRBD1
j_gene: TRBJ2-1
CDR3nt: TGTGCCAGCAGTTTCTGGGGCGACAGGGAGAGGGACAATGAGCAGTTCTTC
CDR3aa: CASSFWGDRERDNEQFF

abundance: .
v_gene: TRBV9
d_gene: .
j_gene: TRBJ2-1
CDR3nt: TGTGCCAGCAGCGCCCAGGGGGGTAGCTCCTACAATGAGCAGTTCTTC
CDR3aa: CASSAQGGSSYNEQFF